The source of this T cell receptor beta chain is a study of shared clonotypes between healthy human individuals. Libraries were prepared by immunoSEQ multiplex PCR; TCRdb keeps only in-frame clonotypes and omits some of them. The sample holds around 2.5 million clones, approximately 93% seen once. Study observations and caveats: Naive subsets usually exceeded memory subsets in estimated richness.

A note on this clone: Its antigen is not known.

Nashville, Tennessee was home to all donors, each a Caucasian adult. V gave up 6 bases and J gave up 1 base, with 24 bases separating them. CDR1 is SEHNR, CDR2 FQNEAQ, per germline (reference sequence). The CDR3 length is 19 residues. V and J are TRBV7-9 and TRBJ2-2; weak D call: TRBD2 (5 bases). The sequence was obtained from a man in his late teens or twenties in good health. Some clones in this sample may be carry-over from other donors' samples. The sequencing sample was made of naive CD4+ T cells from PBMCs. The subset was: CD45RA+ positively selected. In DNA form, the CDR3 reads TGTGCCAGCAGTCAAGGTACGGGAATACGGTATTGGAACACCGGGGAGCTGTTTTTT. Encoded protein: CASSQGTGIRYWNTGELFF. Drawing the rest from reference TRBV7-9 and TRBJ2-2, the complete variable domain is DTGVSQNPRHKITKRGQNVTFRCDPISEHNRLYWYRQTLGQGPEFLTYFQNEAQLEKSRLLSDRFSAERPKGSFSTLEIQRTEQGDSAMYLCASSQGTGIRYWNTGELFFGEGSRLTVL.